The clone carrying this T cell receptor beta chain appeared a few times. Its antigen remains unknown. The CDR3 has 14 amino acids. V was clipped by 2 bases and J by 16 bases, with 20 bases between them. TCRbeta library construction was performed incorporating unique molecular identifiers. Using its own MiXCR run on the PCR reads, TCRdb lists one record per CDR3 protein. This sample has more than 200,000 distinct CDR3 sequences, with roughly 25% found just once. The source of the sample is a study of T-cell reconstitution after alpha-beta-depleted transplantation in children. Whole-study findings and limits: Fresh T-cell production supplied most of the T-cell counts and diversity seen one year after transplant. The origin of high day-60 TCRbeta diversity in some patients lay in surviving recipient T cells and thymic progenitors. Several hundred rapidly expanded clones from non-depleted graft cells reportedly supplied alpha-beta T cells about two months post-transplant.

The sequencing here drew on PBMCs, mostly from graft donor cells, taken 360 days after TCRalphabeta/CD19-depleted stem cell transplant. The origin of this receptor is a female patient between 2 and 15 years old who had a stem cell transplant for congenital amegakaryocytic thrombocytopenia, so the T cells may come from the graft donor. This chain links TRBV12-3 or TRBV12-4 with TRBJ1-4, with D possibly TRBD1 on 5 matching bases. The CDR3 nucleotides read TGTGCCAGCAGTTTATTCCAGGGTAGTGGTAGGAGGTTTTTT. Protein product: CASSLFQGSGRRFF.